The next 26 T cell receptor beta chains were all read from a single sample in a study of OX40 agonist ivuxolimab in advanced cancers. TCRdb's table, derived via immunoSEQ multiplex PCR, lists solely in-frame clones and lacks some. The sample records about 80,000 clones, around four fifths being singletons. The material sequenced was CD4+ or CD8+ T cells sorted from blood, taken in a trial of the OX40 agonist ivuxolimab. The receptors originated from an adult with an advanced solid tumor such as melanoma, head and neck, liver or kidney cancer.

This chain connects TRBV4-3 to TRBJ1-2; no clear D gene. Between the trimmed V and J ends, which lost 4 bases and 5 bases, there was a span of 17 bases. The CDR3 has 15 residues. Per the germline V gene, CDR1 is LGHNA and CDR2 is YSLEER. This chain's CDR3 is CASSPRSDREYGYTF. CDR3 coding DNA: TGCGCCAGCAGCCCGAGGAGCGACCGAGAGTATGGCTACACCTTC.

This clone was seen once. The chain carries TRBV29-1 and TRBJ2-1; 7 bases are shared with TRBD1. The germline V gene has CDR1 SQVTM and CDR2 ANQGSEA. V lost 4 bases, J lost 9 bases, and 9 bases stayed unmatched. This CDR3 has 13 amino acids. CDR3 bases: TGCAGCGTTGGGCCGGTACAGGGGATTGAGCAGTTCTTC. As protein: CSVGPVQGIEQFF.

The chain couples TRBV25-1 to TRBJ2-7, with 9 bases matching TRBD1. The germline CDR1 and CDR2 sequences are MGHDK and SYGVNS. Trimming cost V 5 bases and J 5 bases; bases outside gene matches: 10. The CDR3 runs 15 residues. In DNA, the CDR3 is TGTGCCAGCAGTAGCCCCCCGACAGGGGGGCACGAGCAGTACTTC. Translated: CASSSPPTGGHEQYF.

CDR3 coding DNA: TGTGCCTGGAGTGAACAGGGTGCTCTGTATTTT. Translating it yields CAWSEQGALYF. The chain carries TRBV30 and TRBJ1-3, with D perhaps matching TRBD1 (6 bases). Per germline, CDR1 GTSNPN and CDR2 SVGIG (reference sequence). The CDR3 length is 11 residues. Trimming left V 1 base short and J 16 bases short, with 14 bases between.

Here the CDR3 DNA reads TGTGCCAGCAGTGAAACCGGATATAATTCACCCCTCCACTTT. It specifies CASSETGYNSPLHF. The V and J genes are TRBV6-1 and TRBJ1-6; D is unclear. Trimming stripped 2 bases from V and 4 bases from J, with 6 bases between. CDR3 length: 14 amino acids. Germline values: CDR1 MNHNS, CDR2 SASEGT.

CDR3 DNA sequence: TGTGCCAGCAGCTTAGCGTACGCCGCCGGTGAGCAGTTCTTC. Protein product: CASSLAYAAGEQFF. J is TRBJ2-1 and V is TRBV7-2; D is unresolved. This CDR3 has 14 amino acids. CDR1 SGHTA and CDR2 FQGNSA come from the germline V gene. V was pared by 0 bases and J by 9 bases, with 12 bases between.

The sample holds a few counts of this clone. The chain joins TRBV5-1 to TRBJ2-7; perhaps D is TRBD1 or TRBD2 (5 bases each). Germline CDR1 and CDR2: SGHRS and YFSETQ. V lost 0 bases and J 1 base, leaving 14 bases between the germline ends. CDR3 length: 16 residues. CDR3 in DNA: TGCGCCAGCAGCTTGGCCTTGACTGGGGGATCCTACGAGCAGTACTTC. Encoded protein: CASSLALTGGSYEQYF.

The chain uses TRBV4-3 and TRBJ2-3; D remains unclear. The germline V gene has CDR1 LGHNA and CDR2 YSLEER. V dropped 3 bases and J dropped 1 base, with 14 bases sitting between them. This CDR3 comprises 16 residues. The CDR3 DNA reads TGCGCCAGCAGCCATAGAAGGGATCTCGGCACAGATACGCAGTATTTT. Translated, it gives CASSHRRDLGTDTQYF.

The chain recombines TRBV25-1 with TRBJ2-1, with D uncertain. The V gene lost 6 bases and the J gene lost 0 bases, with 15 bases spanning the gap. The CDR3 consists of 16 residues. Germline CDR1 MGHDK, CDR2 SYGVNS. CDR3 sequence: CASSLPDGISYNEQFF. As DNA, the CDR3 is TGTGCCAGCAGCCTGCCGGACGGAATCTCCTACAATGAGCAGTTCTTC.

This sequence joins TRBV14 and TRBJ2-6, with D unclear. V was cut by 2 bases and J by 1 base, with 3 bases left in between. This CDR3 spans 14 amino acids. CDR1 and CDR2 from the germline V gene are SGHDN and FVKESK. The CDR3 reads CASSQISGANVLTF. As DNA, the CDR3 is TGTGCCAGCAGCCAAATATCTGGGGCCAACGTCCTGACTTTC.

This clone was recorded only once. J is TRBJ2-3 and V is TRBV30, with D maybe TRBD1 (6 bases). Germline CDR1 and CDR2: GTSNPN and SVGIG (reference sequence). The germline V and J ends were trimmed by 2 bases and 3 bases, with 15 bases remaining between them. The CDR3 is 15 amino acids. DNA of the CDR3: TGTGCCTGGAGTTCCCTACAGGGTTTGACAGATACGCAGTATTTT. The encoded protein is CAWSSLQGLTDTQYF.

The rearrangement joins TRBV21-1 to TRBJ1-3. TRBV21-1 is deemed a pseudogene. The CDR3 is made up of 20 amino acids. For the CDR3, the DNA is TGTGCCAGCAGCGCACGGAGAGGGCAGGGGAGGGAAAGCTCTGGAAACACCATATATTTT. It translates to CASSARRGQGRESSGNTIYF.

The rearrangement joins TRBV29-1 to TRBJ2-7; D ambiguous. Germline CDR1 and CDR2: SQVTM and ANQGSEA. This CDR3 is 10 amino acids long. The germline V and J ends were trimmed by 4 bases and 3 bases, with 4 bases remaining between them. CDR3 nucleotides: TGCAGCGTTGTTTTCTACGAGCAGTACTTC. Protein sequence: CSVVFYEQYF.

The J gene is TRBJ2-7, the V gene TRBV4-3, with D perhaps matching TRBD1 (5 bases). Deletions cut 0 bases from V and 6 bases from J, with 9 bases between. Germline V gene data show CDR1 as LGHNA and CDR2 as YSLEER. CDR3 length equals 13 residues. CDR3 DNA: TGCGCCAGCAGCCAAGATACAAGGGGCGAGCAGTACTTC. Amino acids: CASSQDTRGEQYF.

CDR3 nucleotide sequence: TGTGCCAGCAGCCGGACTAGAGGGGCCGGTGAGCAGTACTTC. Translation gives CASSRTRGAGEQYF. The V call is TRBV11-2, the J call TRBJ2-5; 7 bases align to TRBD2. V was pared by 5 bases and J by 11 bases, with 14 bases of the junction left unmatched. Germline V CDR1 and CDR2: SGHAT, FQNNGV. This CDR3 contains 14 residues.

The J gene is TRBJ2-7, the V gene TRBV30; D perhaps matches TRBD2 (6 bases). CDR3 length: 14 residues. Per germline, CDR1 GTSNPN and CDR2 SVGIG (reference sequence). The V and J ends lost 2 bases and 4 bases respectively, with 15 bases between them. CDR3 region: CAWSRLGSRYEQYF. CDR3 nucleotide sequence: TGTGCCTGGAGTCGTCTCGGGAGCAGGTACGAGCAGTACTTC.

The chain carries TRBV11-1 and TRBJ2-7; perhaps TRBD1 as D (7 bases). This CDR3 has 15 residues. The germline CDR1 and CDR2 sequences are SGHAT and FQDESV (reference sequence). V lost 3 bases to trimming and J lost 3 bases, with 15 bases between them. CDR3 amino acids: CASSFQGGVIYEQYF. In nucleotides, the CDR3 is TGTGCCAGCAGCTTTCAGGGGGGAGTAATCTACGAGCAGTACTTC.

V gene TRBV6-6 combines with J gene TRBJ2-7; D is uncertain. Germline-derived CDR1 and CDR2 are MNHNY and SVGAGI (reference sequence). Trimming removed 6 bases at V and 7 bases at J, with 13 bases between. The CDR3 contains 12 residues. Here the CDR3 reads CASSLERSEQYF. The CDR3 region has the DNA TGTGCCAGCAGCCTAGAACGGTCTGAGCAGTACTTC.

The gene calls are TRBV7-7 and TRBJ2-7; TRBD2 matches 12 bases. With V trimmed by 5 bases and J by 5 bases, 10 bases remained unmatched. This CDR3 is built from 16 residues. The germline V gene encodes CDR1 SSHAT and CDR2 FNYEAQ (reference sequence). The CDR3 sequence: CASSAALAGGQNEQYF. CDR3 nucleotides: TGTGCCAGCAGCGCCGCACTAGCGGGAGGTCAGAACGAGCAGTACTTC.

The rearrangement uses TRBV4-1 and TRBJ1-1; no clear D gene. Germline loops: CDR1 MGHRA, CDR2 YSYEKL. Trimming took 0 bases from V and 3 from J, leaving 17 bases between them. CDR3 size: 17 residues. This chain's CDR3 is CASSQEAWTQKDTEAFF. Written as DNA, the CDR3 is TGCGCCAGCAGCCAAGAAGCTTGGACTCAAAAGGACACTGAAGCTTTCTTT.

The V gene is TRBV5-5, the J gene TRBJ2-2; 7 bases are a match to TRBD2. In germline, CDR1 is SGHKS, CDR2 YYEKEE (reference sequence). The CDR3 contains 14 residues. With 6 bases clipped from V and 1 base from J, the junction kept 3 bases outside the gene matches. The CDR3 loop reads CASNPGGNTGELFF. The DNA for the CDR3 is TGTGCCAGCAACCCGGGGGGGAACACCGGGGAGCTGTTTTTT.

The genes are TRBV4-3 and TRBJ1-1, with a weak D call TRBD1 (5 bases). V lost 0 bases to trimming and J lost 2 bases, with 13 bases between them. This CDR3 has 16 amino acids. Germline loops: CDR1 LGHNA, CDR2 YSLEER. The CDR3: CASSQDLNRPNTEAFF. DNA for the CDR3: TGCGCCAGCAGCCAAGATTTGAACAGGCCCAACACTGAAGCTTTCTTT.

The CDR3 nucleotides are TGTGCCAGCAGCTTATTTTACAGGGCTAATTCACCCCTCCACTTT. Its protein is CASSLFYRANSPLHF. This sequence joins TRBV7-9 and TRBJ1-6; a possible D gene is TRBD1 (6 bases). The germline CDR1 and CDR2 sequences are SEHNR and FQNEAQ (reference sequence). V was clipped by 2 bases and J by 6 bases, with 11 bases between them. This CDR3 region has 15 residues.

This clone was seen only a few times. This chain uses TRBV6-5 with TRBJ2-3; perhaps TRBD2 as D (6 bases). Deletions cut 8 bases from V and 7 bases from J, with 10 bases between. Germline assignment: CDR1 MNHEY and CDR2 SVGAGI. This CDR3 spans 11 amino acids. In DNA form, the CDR3 reads TGTGCCAGCTTCGGGGGTAATACGCAGTATTTT. Translated, it gives CASFGGNTQYF.

The chain has TRBV19 and TRBJ2-2; 7 bases agree with TRBD2. The CDR3 covers 15 residues. CDR1 is LNHDA, CDR2 SQIVND, per germline (reference sequence). Trimming removed 6 bases from V and 4 bases from J; junction bases left unmatched: 8. CDR3 DNA: TGTGCCAGTAGAGACCGGGGGGAGGGCACCGGGGAGCTGTTTTTT. It translates to CASRDRGEGTGELFF.

This clone was observed a single time. Here the CDR3 reads CASSPPQGRTNYGYTF. The CDR3 DNA reads as TGTGCCAGCAGTCCCCCACAGGGGCGCACTAACTATGGCTACACCTTC. The chain joins TRBV28 to TRBJ1-2, with 7 bases identical to TRBD1. With 5 bases clipped from V and 0 bases from J, the junction kept 9 bases outside the gene matches. CDR3 size: 16 residues. The germline CDR1 and CDR2 sequences are MDHEN and SYDVKM.